Below, 7 T cell receptor beta chains from the same sample are listed, as sequenced in a study of T-cell reconstitution after alpha-beta-depleted transplantation in children. The TCRbeta library was prepared with unique molecular identifiers. TCRdb re-derived calls from the PCR reads in MiXCR, one entry per CDR3 protein. The table lists tens of thousands of distinct CDR3 sequences, approximately 46% of them singletons. Material: PBMCs, mostly from graft donor cells, obtained 360 days after TCRalphabeta/CD19-depleted stem cell transplant. The receptors come from a male patient younger than 18 who had a stem cell transplant for acute lymphoblastic leukemia, so the T cells may come from the graft donor.

This clonotype was detected only once. This chain joins TRBV4-3 and TRBJ2-3; D unresolved. Trimming stripped 1 base from V and 4 bases from J, with 6 bases between. In germline, CDR1 is LGHNA, CDR2 YSLEER. This CDR3 comprises 13 residues. CDR3 loop: CASSQAEPDTQYF. The CDR3 region has the DNA TGCGCCAGCAGCCAAGCTGAGCCAGATACGCAGTATTTT.

The chain carries TRBV21-1 and TRBJ2-5; the D segment call TRBD1 is taken from the table without a DNA check. TRBV21-1 is shown as a pseudogene. This CDR3 comprises 15 residues. The CDR3 region is CASSKPRASKGTQYF. CDR3 DNA sequence: TGTGCCAGCAGCAAACCCCGGGCTTCGAAGGGGACCCAGTACTTC.

Only a few counts were recorded for this clonotype. In DNA, the CDR3 is TGTGCCAGCAGTTACCCTCGTCAGGGAAGGACAGATACGCAGTATTTT. This sequence encodes CASSYPRQGRTDTQYF. This chain connects TRBV6-5 to TRBJ2-3; TRBD1 is a possible D gene (5 bases). The CDR3 runs 16 residues. Germline lookup yields CDR1 MNHEY and CDR2 SVGAGI. Trimming took 2 bases from V and 3 from J, leaving 15 bases between them.

The chain combines TRBV4-1 with TRBJ1-1, with 8 bases aligning to TRBD1. The CDR3 length is 13 residues. J was trimmed by 4 bases and V by 4 bases; bases with no gene match: 2. CDR1 is MGHRA and CDR2 is YSYEKL in the germline V gene. The CDR3 reads CASSRTGSTEAFF. The CDR3, as DNA: TGCGCCAGCAGCCGGACAGGGTCCACTGAAGCTTTCTTT.

The genes are TRBV4-2 and TRBJ2-1; 8 positions match TRBD2. With 1 base clipped from V and 4 bases from J, the junction kept 6 bases outside the gene matches. In germline, CDR1 is LGHNA, CDR2 YNFKEQ. The CDR3 runs 16 residues. The CDR3 reads CASSQGGTRAYNEQFF. CDR3 bases: TGTGCCAGCAGCCAAGGGGGGACTAGAGCGTACAATGAGCAGTTCTTC.

This rearrangement joins TRBV12-3 or TRBV12-4 to TRBJ2-2; tentative D call: TRBD1 (5 bases). Trimming shortened V by 3 bases and J by 2 bases, and 16 bases separated the two germline ends. This CDR3 comprises 17 residues. CDR3 in amino acids: CASSFWYLGVNTGELFF. In DNA form, the CDR3 reads TGTGCCAGCAGTTTTTGGTATCTAGGGGTAAACACCGGGGAGCTGTTTTTT.

The CDR3 DNA is TGCAGTGCGAACAGGGGTAACACTGAAGCTTTCTTT. Its protein product is CSANRGNTEAFF. The chain recombines TRBV20-1 with TRBJ1-1, with 7 bases matching TRBD1. The CDR3 is 12 residues long. CDR1 DFQATT and CDR2 SNEGSKA come from the germline V gene (reference sequence). After removal of 6 bases from V and 2 bases from J, the junction contained 3 bases not matched to a gene.